The present entry profiles one TCR beta chain with its context. This entry comes from a study of blood T cell repertoires in COVID-19. The overall study: The United States, Italy and Spain supplied acute and convalescent COVID-19 samples. Sample material is recorded as cDNA or gDNA derived from T cells, B-cell-depleted T cells, or PBMCs.

In the original workflow: Reference gene primer amplification in the assay estimated nucleated cell counts. Clones were read by immunoSEQ multiplex PCR, and TCRdb kept only the in-frame ones, dropping some. V, J and clone size derive from that table, while D and trimming were established from the DNA sequence. Of roughly 260,000 clones in the sample, around 89% were seen once. The source material was peripheral blood. This TCR derives from a woman aged 35 to 49 with acute or convalescent COVID-19.

CDR3 protein: CASGERETGELFF. The CDR3 bases are TGTGCCAGCGGGGAGAGGGAGACCGGGGAGCTGTTTTTT. The rearrangement uses TRBV2 and TRBJ2-2; tentative D call: TRBD2 (5 bases). Trimming took 8 bases from V and 5 from J, leaving 12 bases between them. This CDR3 has 13 residues. Germline V gene sequence: CDR1 SNHLY, CDR2 FYNNEI. Using reference TRBV2 and TRBJ2-2 for the parts outside the CDR3, the full variable domain is EPEVTQTPSHQVTQMGQEVILRCVPISNHLYFYWYRQILGQKVEFLVSFYNNEISEKSEIFDDQFSVERPDGSNFTLKIRSTKLEDSAMYFCASGERETGELFFGEGSRLTVL.